This TCR beta chain is from a study of blood T cell repertoires in COVID-19. V was clipped by 8 bases and J by 0 bases, with 6 bases between them. In germline, CDR1 is GTSNPN, CDR2 SVGIG (reference sequence). CDR3 length equals 11 residues. Repertoires were generated with immunoSEQ multiplex PCR, while TCRdb's copy carries only in-frame clones and drops some. Here the sample spans about 270,000 clones, around 87% being singletons. Sequencing input: peripheral blood. The rearrangement joins TRBV30 to TRBJ2-3; TRBD2 might be the D (6 bases). The receptor was derived from a woman aged 45-59 years with acute or convalescent COVID-19. The CDR3 region is CAAGSTDTQYF. The CDR3 DNA reads TGTGCCGCGGGGAGCACAGATACGCAGTATTTT.